The rows below give T cell receptor beta chains drawn from one sample of a study of blood T cell repertoires in COVID-19. The repertoire was sequenced with immunoSEQ multiplex PCR; TCRdb's copy has only in-frame clones and lacks some. The data contain about 160,000 clones, around 84% of them singletons. The sample comprised peripheral blood. The receptors stem from a woman older than 75 with acute or convalescent COVID-19. Each CDR3 is given with its conserved first and last residue. The order of the fields is V gene, J gene, D gene, clone size, CDR3 DNA, CDR3 protein. A D gene is named only where the DNA matches it firmly. Some rows have no size entry. The others give once, few or many, or a class for an expanded clone.

V gene: TRBV18
J gene: TRBJ2-2
D gene: TRBD2
clone size: .
CDR3 DNA: TGTGCCAGCTCACCACGGCTAGCGGGAGGGCCGAACACCGGGGAGCTGTTTTTT
CDR3 protein: CASSPRLAGGPNTGELFF

V gene: TRBV6-1
J gene: TRBJ2-1
D gene: .
clone size: .
CDR3 DNA: TGTGCCAGCAGTGAATGGGCAGCGGGCCCCTACAATGAGCAGTTCTTC
CDR3 protein: CASSEWAAGPYNEQFF

V gene: TRBV27
J gene: TRBJ2-2
D gene: .
clone size: once
CDR3 DNA: TGTGCCAGCGGTGATTCTGGACTGCCCTCGTGGACCGGGGAGCTGTTTTTT
CDR3 protein: CASGDSGLPSWTGELFF

V gene: TRBV5-6
J gene: TRBJ2-5
D gene: TRBD2
clone size: .
CDR3 DNA: TGTGCCAGCAGCTTACCGACGCGGGGGGCCCAGTACTTC
CDR3 protein: CASSLPTRGAQYF

V gene: TRBV9
J gene: TRBJ2-7
D gene: TRBD2
clone size: .
CDR3 DNA: TGTGCCAGCAGCGTAGAGCCTAGCGGGACCTACGAGCAGTACTTC
CDR3 protein: CASSVEPSGTYEQYF

V gene: TRBV19
J gene: TRBJ1-1
D gene: TRBD1
clone size: .
CDR3 DNA: TGTGCCAGTAGTCTACAGGGGGGAAGGACTGAAGCTTTCTTT
CDR3 protein: CASSLQGGRTEAFF

V gene: TRBV29-1
J gene: TRBJ2-7
D gene: TRBD2
clone size: once
CDR3 DNA: TGCAGCGTTGGTGGGGGGACTAGCGGGAGCCCCTACGAGCAGTACTTC
CDR3 protein: CSVGGGTSGSPYEQYF

V gene: TRBV7-9
J gene: TRBJ1-2
D gene: .
clone size: .
CDR3 DNA: TGTGCCAGCAGCCGCGTGAACTATGGCTACACCTTC
CDR3 protein: CASSRVNYGYTF

V gene: TRBV5-1
J gene: TRBJ2-2
D gene: .
clone size: few
CDR3 DNA: TGCGCCAGCAGCTTACAGGGTACCGGGGAGCTGTTTTTT
CDR3 protein: CASSLQGTGELFF

V gene: TRBV3-1/TRBV3-2
J gene: TRBJ2-7
D gene: TRBD2
clone size: .
CDR3 DNA: TGTGCCAGCAGCCAACACGGGAGGGACTCCTACGAGCAGTACTTC
CDR3 protein: CASSQHGRDSYEQYF

V gene: TRBV11-1
J gene: TRBJ2-7
D gene: TRBD1
clone size: .
CDR3 DNA: TGTGCCAGCAGCAGCGGGACAGGGGCCGAGCAGTACTTC
CDR3 protein: CASSSGTGAEQYF

V gene: TRBV19
J gene: TRBJ2-7
D gene: TRBD2
clone size: .
CDR3 DNA: TGTGCCAGTAGTCCGAAGGGACTAGCGGGAGTCTACGAGCAGTACTTC
CDR3 protein: CASSPKGLAGVYEQYF

V gene: TRBV5-6
J gene: TRBJ1-6
D gene: .
clone size: .
CDR3 DNA: TGTGCCAGCATCAACCATTTCGACCTAAAGGGGACACCCCTCCACTTT
CDR3 protein: CASINHFDLKGTPLHF

V gene: TRBV15
J gene: TRBJ2-5
D gene: TRBD2
clone size: .
CDR3 DNA: TGTGCCACCAGCAGAGATAGGAGGCGGGGGAATACCCAGTACTTC
CDR3 protein: CATSRDRRRGNTQYF

V gene: TRBV6-6
J gene: TRBJ2-7
D gene: .
clone size: .
CDR3 DNA: TGTGCCAGCAGTCAATACAGGTCCTATTCTTACGAGCAGTACTTC
CDR3 protein: CASSQYRSYSYEQYF

V gene: TRBV5-1
J gene: TRBJ2-2
D gene: .
clone size: once
CDR3 DNA: TGCGCCAGCAGCTTGGTCAGCGGGTCCGGGTCCGGGGAGCTGTTTTTT
CDR3 protein: CASSLVSGSGSGELFF

V gene: TRBV11-2
J gene: TRBJ1-5
D gene: TRBD1
clone size: once
CDR3 DNA: TGTGCCAGCAGCCCAACAGGGGGTAGCAATCAGCCCCAGCATTTT
CDR3 protein: CASSPTGGSNQPQHF

V gene: TRBV7-9
J gene: TRBJ1-2
D gene: TRBD1
clone size: .
CDR3 DNA: TGTGCCAGCAGCCTCCAGGGGGTACTACTTCGGGGCTACACCTTC
CDR3 protein: CASSLQGVLLRGYTF

V gene: TRBV6-4
J gene: TRBJ1-4
D gene: TRBD1
clone size: .
CDR3 DNA: TGTGCCAGCAGTGACGCGGCCGGGACAGGGGATGAAAAACTGTTTTTT
CDR3 protein: CASSDAAGTGDEKLFF

V gene: TRBV19
J gene: TRBJ1-1
D gene: TRBD1
clone size: .
CDR3 DNA: TGTGCCAGTAGTAGGGGAACGGGACAGGGGGAGACTGAAGCTTTCTTT
CDR3 protein: CASSRGTGQGETEAFF

V gene: TRBV19
J gene: TRBJ2-5
D gene: TRBD1
clone size: once
CDR3 DNA: TGTGCCAGTAGTATGGGTCGGAACAGGGGTTTCCAGGAGACCCAGTACTTC
CDR3 protein: CASSMGRNRGFQETQYF

V gene: TRBV24-1
J gene: TRBJ2-1
D gene: .
clone size: .
CDR3 DNA: TGTGCCACCAGTGGTCATCAGGGGTCTTTGGACAATGAGCAGTTCTTC
CDR3 protein: CATSGHQGSLDNEQFF

V gene: TRBV5-5
J gene: TRBJ1-5
D gene: .
clone size: .
CDR3 DNA: TGTGCCAGCCGGTATGGGTGGGGGGATCAGCCCCAGCATTTT
CDR3 protein: CASRYGWGDQPQHF

V gene: TRBV18
J gene: TRBJ1-5
D gene: TRBD1
clone size: .
CDR3 DNA: TGTGCCAGCTCCAAGGACAGGGGAAGCAATCAGCCCCAGCATTTT
CDR3 protein: CASSKDRGSNQPQHF

V gene: TRBV7-8
J gene: TRBJ2-3
D gene: TRBD2
clone size: .
CDR3 DNA: TGTGCCAGCAGCTTAAGTAGCGGGGGGGGCGGAGATACGCAGTATTTT
CDR3 protein: CASSLSSGGGGDTQYF